This paragraph covers one TCR beta chain sequence. The antigen is not known. Sequencing used immunoSEQ multiplex PCR; TCRdb keeps in-frame clones, though not all of them. The data show 90,000 to 100,000 clones, 70% to 90% seen once. The CDR3 runs 12 residues. V trimming: 2 bases; J trimming: 8 bases; junction bases outside the gene matches: 0. Germline V gene lookup returns CDR1 LGHDT and CDR2 YNNKEL (reference sequence). The data derive from a study of T cell responses to AZD1222 COVID-19 vaccine. Overall study results and limits: Receipt of two AZD1222 doses was followed by a rise in Spike-specific TCR breadth and depth. Possibly, clonal diversity was underestimated; donors were largely white British and included more females. Vaccine-related CD4 TCRs covered spike, predominating at 160-218 and 743-854. Repertoire sampling occurred only after the peak T cell response.

This sequence was found in an adult in good health. The starting material was peripheral blood, obtained on day 0 of AZD1222 vaccination. The chain recombines TRBV3-1 (or the pseudogene TRBV3-2) with TRBJ2-1, with TRBD1 matching over 7 bases. The CDR3 nucleotides are TGTGCCAGCAGCCAAACAGGGGATGAGCAGTTCTTC. Its translation: CASSQTGDEQFF.